This passage covers 6 T cell receptor beta chains from one sample sequenced in a study of shared clonotypes between healthy human individuals. Clones were read by immunoSEQ multiplex PCR, and TCRdb kept only the in-frame ones, dropping some. The sample has around 1.6 million clones; 98% are singletons. The sequencing sample was made of naive CD4+ T cells sorted from blood. Specified subset: CD45RA+ positively selected. These receptors came from a man younger than 45 in good health.

The V gene is TRBV29-1, the J gene TRBJ1-5, with D unresolved. Looked up from germline, CDR1 is SQVTM and CDR2 is ANQGSEA. This CDR3 is built from 14 residues. Trimming took 4 bases from V and 0 from J, leaving 10 bases between them. CDR3 nucleotide sequence: TGCAGCGTTGTGGAAAGCTATAGCAATCAGCCCCAGCATTTT. Translated: CSVVESYSNQPQHF.

V is TRBV4-2 and J is TRBJ1-2; TRBD1 matches 7 bases. The CDR3 length is 14 residues. The V gene's germline CDR1 is LGHNA and CDR2 YNFKEQ. V gave up 4 bases and J gave up 5 bases; unmatched junction bases: 7. The CDR3 sequence is CASSPYRGPYGYTF. The CDR3 DNA reads TGTGCCAGCAGCCCGTACAGGGGCCCTTATGGCTACACCTTC.

The V call is TRBV6-1, the J call TRBJ1-5; tentative D call: TRBD1 (6 bases). CDR1 is MNHNS and CDR2 is SASEGT in the germline V gene. This CDR3 is 16 amino acids long. V shed 3 bases and J shed 5 bases, with 17 bases lying between them. CDR3 sequence reads: CASSEEGRGADQPQHF. Here the CDR3 DNA reads TGTGCCAGCAGTGAGGAGGGCAGGGGAGCTGATCAGCCCCAGCATTTT.

The J gene is TRBJ1-2, the V gene TRBV9; tentative D call: TRBD1 (5 bases). Trimming took off 6 bases at V and 4 bases at J, with 19 bases between the two ends. Germline V CDR1 and CDR2: SGDLS, YYNGEE. The CDR3 loop spans 15 amino acids. As DNA, the CDR3 is TGTGCCAGCAACCGGGCCTCAGACAGAAGCTATGGCTACACCTTC. This sequence encodes CASNRASDRSYGYTF.

The gene calls are TRBV29-1 and TRBJ2-5; 15 positions match TRBD2. This CDR3 contains 16 residues. Trimming cost V 4 bases and J 3 bases; bases outside gene matches: 6. Germline values: CDR1 SQVTM, CDR2 ANQGSEA. The CDR3 nucleotides read TGCAGCGTTGGACGGACTAGCGGGAGGGCCGAAGAGACCCAGTACTTC. Residues: CSVGRTSGRAEETQYF.

The rearrangement uses TRBV19 and TRBJ1-5, with no clear D. The germline V and J ends were trimmed by 7 bases and 0 bases, with 16 bases remaining between them. The CDR3 extends over 16 amino acids. Germline V gene sequence: CDR1 LNHDA, CDR2 SQIVND (reference sequence). CDR3 amino acids: CASTGREIHSNQPQHF. CDR3 DNA: TGTGCCAGTACTGGGAGGGAAATACATAGCAATCAGCCCCAGCATTTT.